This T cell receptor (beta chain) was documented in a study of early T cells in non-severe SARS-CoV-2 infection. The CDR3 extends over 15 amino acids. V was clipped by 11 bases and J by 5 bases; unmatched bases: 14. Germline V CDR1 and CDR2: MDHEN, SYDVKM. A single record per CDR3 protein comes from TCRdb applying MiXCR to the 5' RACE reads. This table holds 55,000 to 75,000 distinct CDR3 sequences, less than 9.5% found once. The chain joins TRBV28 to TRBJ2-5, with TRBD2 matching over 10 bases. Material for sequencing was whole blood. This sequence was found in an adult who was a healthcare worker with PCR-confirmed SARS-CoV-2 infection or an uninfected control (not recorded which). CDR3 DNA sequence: TGTGCCTGCAAACTCAGGACTAGCGGTCGGGAGACCCAGTACTTC. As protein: CACKLRTSGRETQYF. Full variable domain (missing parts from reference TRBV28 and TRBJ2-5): DVKVTQSSRYLVKRTGEKVFLECVQDMDHENMFWYRQDPGLGLRLIYFSYDVKMKEKGDIPEGYSVSREKKERFSLILESASTNQTSMYLCACKLRTSGRETQYFGPGTRLLVL.